One sample yielded the 32 T cell receptor beta chains listed below, sequenced in a study of OX40 agonist ivuxolimab in advanced cancers. Assay used: immunoSEQ multiplex PCR; TCRdb lists only in-frame clones, some missing. The sample lists about 38,000 clones; over 70% were seen once. The specimen comprised CD4+ or CD8+ T cells sorted from blood, sampled in a trial of the OX40 agonist ivuxolimab. The receptors derive from an adult with an advanced solid tumor such as melanoma, head and neck, liver or kidney cancer.

The chain links TRBV19 to TRBJ2-5, with TRBD2 matching over 8 bases. This CDR3 contains 21 residues. Germline V gives CDR1 LNHDA, CDR2 SQIVND (reference sequence). V shed 3 bases and J 4 bases; nucleotides not matched to a gene: 25. The CDR3 region is CASSIGGIQGLVAGTRETQYF. CDR3 nucleotides: TGTGCCAGTAGTATCGGGGGGATACAGGGATTGGTAGCGGGGACACGAGAGACCCAGTACTTC.

This sequence joins TRBV6-5 and TRBJ2-5, with D unclear. V was shortened by 0 bases and J by 1 base, with 3 bases between the two germline ends. The germline gives CDR1 MNHEY, CDR2 SVGAGI. The CDR3 has 13 residues. CDR3 in amino acids: CASSYSGQETQYF. CDR3 in DNA: TGTGCCAGCAGTTACTCAGGCCAAGAGACCCAGTACTTC.

The chain employs TRBV5-6 and TRBJ2-3; the D gene is possibly TRBD2 (5 bases). Trimming pared 4 bases from V and 6 bases from J, leaving 18 bases between. In germline, CDR1 is SGHDT, CDR2 YYEEEE. The CDR3 runs to 15 residues. In DNA, the CDR3 is TGTGCCAGCAGCCCCTCGACTACCGGGGTGGATACGCAGTATTTT. Protein sequence: CASSPSTTGVDTQYF.

The chain uses TRBV5-4 and TRBJ2-7; the D gene is possibly TRBD1 (5 bases). V was pared by 0 bases and J by 1 base, with 11 bases between. The length of the CDR3 is 15 residues. The germline gives CDR1 SGHNT, CDR2 YYREEE (reference sequence). CDR3 coding DNA: TGTGCCAGCAGCTTGGTAGCAGGGTTATCCTACGAGCAGTACTTC. This gives the protein CASSLVAGLSYEQYF.

The V and J genes are TRBV9 and TRBJ1-5; D remains ambiguous. Between the trimmed V and J ends, which lost 0 bases and 7 bases, there was a span of 14 bases. Germline CDR1 reads SGDLS; CDR2 reads YYNGEE. The CDR3 runs to 15 residues. The CDR3 loop reads CASSVEGSPGQPQHF. CDR3 bases: TGTGCCAGCAGCGTAGAAGGATCTCCAGGACAGCCCCAGCATTTT.

This chain joins TRBV28 and TRBJ1-3; D is possibly TRBD1 (5 bases). The CDR3 sequence is 14 residues long. V lost 2 bases and J lost 8, with 13 bases in between. From germline, CDR1 is MDHEN and CDR2 SYDVKM. The CDR3 nucleotides read TGTGCCAGCAGTTTAGTTCAAAGGGGAGACACCATATATTTT. Encoded protein: CASSLVQRGDTIYF.

The CDR3 nucleotides are TGTGCCAGTAGTATAGGGGGTTCCGCAGATACGCAGTATTTT. As protein: CASSIGGSADTQYF. J is TRBJ2-3 and V is TRBV19; the D is unclear. Deletions cut 1 base from V and 4 bases from J, with 9 bases between. Germline loops: CDR1 LNHDA, CDR2 SQIVND (reference sequence). There are 14 residues in the CDR3.

The J gene is TRBJ2-1, the V gene TRBV29-1; tentative D call: TRBD2 (6 bases). Germline V gene data show CDR1 as SQVTM and CDR2 as ANQGSEA. The CDR3 spans 13 residues. V was clipped by 6 bases and J by 4 bases, with 13 bases between them. The CDR3, as DNA: TGCAGCGTAGGGACTGTCCTTTACAATGAGCAGTTCTTC. Translation gives CSVGTVLYNEQFF.

The CDR3 nucleotides are TGCGCCAGCAGCTTGATCCCGGAGATCTATGGCTACACCTTC. As protein: CASSLIPEIYGYTF. V and J are TRBV5-1 and TRBJ1-2; D gene unclear. Germline V lookup: CDR1 SGHRS, CDR2 YFSETQ. This CDR3 has 14 residues. With 1 base removed from V and 4 bases from J, the gap between germline ends came to 11 bases. The full variable domain, with the rest looked up from reference TRBV5-1 and TRBJ1-2, is KAGVTQTPRYLIKTRGQQVTLSCSPISGHRSVSWYQQTPGQGLQFLFEYFSETQRNKGNFPGRFSGRQFSNSRSEMNVSTLELGDSALYLCASSLIPEIYGYTFGSGTRLTVV.

The chain uses TRBV5-1 and TRBJ2-4, with D maybe TRBD2 (6 bases). The V gene lost 4 bases and the J gene lost 8 bases, with 13 bases spanning the gap. CDR3 size: 13 residues. The V gene's germline CDR1 is SGHRS and CDR2 YFSETQ. In DNA, the CDR3 is TGCGCCAGCAGCCCTAACTGGGGGGACATTCAGTACTTC. Its translation: CASSPNWGDIQYF. Full variable domain (outside the CDR3, taken from reference TRBV5-1 and TRBJ2-4): KAGVTQTPRYLIKTRGQQVTLSCSPISGHRSVSWYQQTPGQGLQFLFEYFSETQRNKGNFPGRFSGRQFSNSRSEMNVSTLELGDSALYLCASSPNWGDIQYFGAGTRLSVL.

This chain uses TRBV18 with TRBJ1-6; D not certain. The V gene lost 2 bases and the J gene lost 9 bases, with 20 bases spanning the gap. Germline V gene lookup returns CDR1 KGHSH and CDR2 LQKENI. The CDR3 spans 17 residues. The CDR3 DNA is TGTGCCAGCTCACCAGATGCCTTCGGGGTCCGAACTTCACCCCTCCACTTT. This translates into CASSPDAFGVRTSPLHF.

V and J are TRBV2 and TRBJ2-1; TRBD2 matches 11 bases. The trim removed 8 bases at V and 8 bases at J, leaving 8 bases unmatched. In germline, CDR1 is SNHLY, CDR2 FYNNEI. CDR3 length equals 14 residues. The CDR3 DNA reads as TGTGCCAGCGCAAGGCTAGCGGGGGGTGATGAGCAGTTCTTC. This gives the protein CASARLAGGDEQFF.

V usage is TRBV4-2 and J usage is TRBJ2-3, with 16 nucleotides matching TRBD2. Germline CDR1 LGHNA, CDR2 YNFKEQ. V trimming: 0 bases; J trimming: 6 bases; junction bases outside the gene matches: 6. The CDR3 totals 18 residues. This chain's CDR3 is CASSQEAGTSGGADTQYF. DNA of the CDR3: TGTGCCAGCAGCCAAGAGGCCGGGACTAGCGGGGGGGCGGATACGCAGTATTTT.

The rearrangement uses TRBV30 and TRBJ2-1; 10 bases match TRBD2. Germline V gene data show CDR1 as GTSNPN and CDR2 as SVGIG (reference sequence). V dropped 1 base and J dropped 5; count of bases not matched to a gene: 8. This CDR3 has 16 amino acids. In DNA, the CDR3 is TGTGCCTGGAGTGCCCTAGGACTAGCGGCACACAATGAGCAGTTCTTC. Translated: CAWSALGLAAHNEQFF.

V gene TRBV7-6 combines with J gene TRBJ1-6; D ambiguous. CDR3 length: 16 amino acids. With 1 base removed from V and 6 bases from J, the gap between germline ends came to 13 bases. CDR1 and CDR2 (germline): SGHVS, FNYEAQ. CDR3 nucleotide sequence: TGTGCCAGCAGCTTAGGAGGAGATTTGATTAATTCACCCCTCCACTTT. The encoded protein is CASSLGGDLINSPLHF.

V usage is TRBV27 and J usage is TRBJ2-3; D perhaps matches TRBD2 (5 bases). In germline, CDR1 is MNHEY, CDR2 SMNVEV (reference sequence). The CDR3 contains 15 residues. V was trimmed by 5 bases and J by 4 bases, leaving 16 bases between them. The CDR3 DNA reads TGTGCCAGCAGTCAACCGGGATATTTTCCAGATACGCAGTATTTT. As protein: CASSQPGYFPDTQYF.

The rearrangement uses TRBV6-1 and TRBJ2-7; no clear D gene. Trimming cost V 4 bases and J 3 bases, with 4 bases left between them. Germline V CDR1 and CDR2: MNHNS, SASEGT. There are 11 residues in the CDR3. Here the CDR3 reads CASSAFYEQYF. The CDR3 nucleotides are TGTGCCAGCAGTGCTTTCTACGAGCAGTACTTC.

The chain carries TRBV19 and TRBJ1-1; weak D call: TRBD1 (5 bases). Trimming pared 3 bases from V and 0 bases from J, leaving 11 bases between. In germline, CDR1 is LNHDA, CDR2 SQIVND (reference sequence). The CDR3 runs 15 residues. CDR3 sequence reads: CASSIPGALNTEAFF. The CDR3 DNA reads as TGTGCCAGTAGTATCCCCGGGGCCCTGAACACTGAAGCTTTCTTT.

This chain links TRBV7-9 with TRBJ2-7; 7 bases are shared with TRBD1. Germline lookup yields CDR1 SEHNR and CDR2 FQNEAQ (reference sequence). The CDR3 is 13 residues long. The J segment lost 3 bases and the V segment lost 2 bases, leaving 1 base of the junction unmatched. The CDR3 coding sequence is TGTGCCAGCAGCTTATCAGGGGGCTACGAGCAGTACTTC. This codes for CASSLSGGYEQYF.

V is TRBV5-4 and J is TRBJ2-3; 12 nucleotides line up with TRBD2. The CDR3 extends over 15 amino acids. The V gene end was trimmed by 4 bases and the J gene end by 4 bases; junction bases not matched to a gene: 4. Germline values: CDR1 SGHNT, CDR2 YYREEE (reference sequence). CDR3 in DNA: TGTGCCAGCAGCCCGGGACTAGCGGGTTCAGATACGCAGTATTTT. This codes for CASSPGLAGSDTQYF. The full variable domain, rest sourced from reference TRBV5-4 and TRBJ2-3, is ETGVTQSPTHLIKTRGQQVTLRCSSQSGHNTVSWYQQALGQGPQFIFQYYREEENGRGNFPPRFSGLQFPNYSSELNVNALELDDSALYLCASSPGLAGSDTQYFGPGTRLTVL.

The chain is built from TRBV5-4 and TRBJ2-7, with D maybe TRBD2 (6 bases). V lost 1 base and J lost 7, with 18 bases in between. Germline lookup yields CDR1 SGHNT and CDR2 YYREEE (reference sequence). The CDR3 is 15 residues long. CDR3 sequence: CASSLLARTGGEQYF. The CDR3 DNA is TGTGCCAGCAGCTTGTTAGCACGGACCGGAGGGGAGCAGTACTTC.

The V gene is TRBV29-1, the J gene TRBJ2-5, with no clear D. V lost 5 bases and J 6 bases, leaving 13 bases between the germline ends. The germline V gene encodes CDR1 SQVTM and CDR2 ANQGSEA. CDR3 length equals 12 residues. DNA of the CDR3: TGCAGCGTTCGGCTAGATATGCAGACCCAGTACTTC. Translation: CSVRLDMQTQYF.

The V and J genes are TRBV28 and TRBJ2-7; 8 nucleotides match TRBD1. V trimming: 8 bases; J trimming: 2 bases; junction bases outside the gene matches: 2. Germline V gene sequence: CDR1 MDHEN, CDR2 SYDVKM. CDR3 length equals 12 residues. CDR3 nucleotides: TGTGCCAGCGGCAGGGGGCCCTACGAGCAGTACTTC. This codes for CASGRGPYEQYF.

This clone occurred once. The chain combines TRBV28 with TRBJ2-5, with 7 bases lining up with TRBD2. Germline CDR1 reads MDHEN; CDR2 reads SYDVKM. This CDR3 is 13 amino acids long. V lost 7 bases to trimming and J lost 0 bases; unmatched junction nucleotides: 2. CDR3 sequence reads: CASTRGDQETQYF. DNA of the CDR3: TGTGCCAGCACCCGGGGGGACCAAGAGACCCAGTACTTC.

The table lists this clone with a count of one. The chain links TRBV19 to TRBJ2-5, with D perhaps being TRBD1 or TRBD2 (5 bases each). Looked up from germline, CDR1 is LNHDA and CDR2 is SQIVND (reference sequence). With 0 bases removed from V and 4 bases from J, the gap between germline ends came to 18 bases. The CDR3 has 17 amino acids. This CDR3 reads CASSIDPRTGRGETQYF. The CDR3 DNA is TGTGCCAGTAGTATAGATCCAAGGACTGGAAGGGGAGAGACCCAGTACTTC. The full variable domain, its missing parts supplied by reference TRBV19 and TRBJ2-5, is DGGITQSPKYLFRKEGQNVTLSCEQNLNHDAMYWYRQDPGQGLRLIYYSQIVNDFQKGDIAEGYSVSREKKESFPLTVTSAQKNPTAFYLCASSIDPRTGRGETQYFGPGTRLLVL.

The chain carries TRBV29-1 and TRBJ2-1; 7 bases map to TRBD2. The CDR3 is 14 amino acids. V shed 4 bases and J 7 bases; nucleotides not matched to a gene: 10. CDR1 and CDR2 from the germline V gene are SQVTM and ANQGSEA. The CDR3 nucleotides read TGCAGCGTTGGTGGCGGGAGAGGTTTGAATGAGCAGTTCTTC. It is translated as CSVGGGRGLNEQFF.

The chain links TRBV5-1 to TRBJ1-1, with TRBD1 matching 10 bases. The CDR3 loop spans 15 amino acids. After removal of 3 bases from V and 1 base from J, the junction contained 3 bases not matched to a gene. CDR1 and CDR2 (germline): SGHRS, YFSETQ. The DNA of the CDR3 is TGCGCCAGCAGCTACGGACAGGGGGGGAACACTGAAGCTTTCTTT. As protein: CASSYGQGGNTEAFF.

The gene calls are TRBV5-1 and TRBJ2-3; 9 bases map to TRBD1. Germline V gene data show CDR1 as SGHRS and CDR2 as YFSETQ. This CDR3 contains 15 residues. The trim removed 4 bases at V and 6 bases at J, leaving 9 bases unmatched. The CDR3 nucleotides read TGCGCCAGCAGCACGACAGGGGGGATAGGGGATACGCAGTATTTT. Protein sequence: CASSTTGGIGDTQYF.

This rearrangement joins TRBV19 to TRBJ2-1; TRBD2 agrees at 10 bases. CDR1 is LNHDA, CDR2 SQIVND, per germline (reference sequence). The CDR3 is 16 amino acids. The ends lost 5 bases at V and 6 bases at J; junction bases unmatched: 10. CDR3: CASSPWTSGVPNEQFF. Written as DNA, the CDR3 is TGTGCCAGTAGTCCTTGGACTAGCGGAGTCCCCAATGAGCAGTTCTTC.

J is TRBJ2-1 and V is TRBV18; 15 bases are a match to TRBD2. The CDR3 runs 16 residues. CDR1 and CDR2 (germline): KGHSH, LQKENI. V dropped 5 bases and J dropped 6; count of bases not matched to a gene: 5. CDR3 region: CASSGLAGGRFNEQFF. In nucleotides, the CDR3 is TGTGCCAGCTCAGGACTAGCGGGAGGGCGGTTCAATGAGCAGTTCTTC.

This chain connects TRBV4-1 to TRBJ2-3; 7 bases line up with TRBD2. Germline lookup yields CDR1 MGHRA and CDR2 YSYEKL. This CDR3 spans 17 amino acids. J gave up 6 bases and V 0 bases, and 12 bases lay outside the gene matches. The CDR3 sequence is CASSQDRVASGGDTQYF. Here the CDR3 DNA reads TGCGCCAGCAGCCAAGATCGCGTGGCTAGCGGAGGGGATACGCAGTATTTT.

This clone was detected only once. This chain uses TRBV9 with TRBJ2-3, with TRBD1 matching 10 bases. This CDR3 has 15 amino acids. The junction had 4 bases not matched to a gene; V was cut back by 3 bases and J by 3 bases. Looked up from germline, CDR1 is SGDLS and CDR2 is YYNGEE. The CDR3 sequence is CASSATGGWTDTQYF. Here the CDR3 DNA reads TGTGCCAGCAGCGCGACAGGGGGCTGGACAGATACGCAGTATTTT.